One sample yielded the 17 T cell receptor beta chains listed below, sequenced in a study of cytomegalovirus exposure and HLA in healthy donors. Use of 60 Vbeta and 13 Jbeta primers characterized the PCR. Sequencing used immunoSEQ multiplex PCR; TCRdb keeps in-frame clones, though not all of them. The sample includes about 180,000 clones, approximately 84% of them seen just once. Specimen: PBMCs. All receptors come from a man younger than 45 in good health and CMV-seronegative.

The chain couples TRBV19 to TRBJ2-1, with 8 bases lining up with TRBD2. Losses at the gene ends were 7 bases for V and 8 bases for J; bases not matched to a gene: 10. Germline CDR1 and CDR2: LNHDA and SQIVND (reference sequence). CDR3 length equals 14 residues. The CDR3 loop reads CASTTSGGLDEQFF. As DNA, the CDR3 is TGTGCCAGTACCACCTCGGGAGGGTTGGATGAGCAGTTCTTC.

This chain connects TRBV6-5 to TRBJ1-3; 7 bases line up with TRBD1. Germline V lookup: CDR1 MNHEY, CDR2 SVGAGI. Trimming took 7 bases from V and 4 from J; bases not matched to a gene: 10. The CDR3 is made up of 15 amino acids. This CDR3 is CASTTEDRSGNTIYF. In nucleotides, the CDR3 is TGTGCCAGCACCACAGAGGACAGGTCCGGAAACACCATATATTTT.

The V and J genes are TRBV18 and TRBJ2-4, with TRBD2 matching 12 bases. CDR1 is KGHSH and CDR2 is LQKENI in the germline V gene. After removal of 5 bases from V and 0 bases from J, the junction contained 8 bases not matched to a gene. CDR3 size: 18 residues. CDR3 sequence: CASSITSGRPLAKNIQYF. CDR3 coding DNA: TGTGCCAGCTCAATAACTAGCGGGAGGCCCTTAGCCAAAAACATTCAGTACTTC.

The CDR3 sequence is CASSPPGTGNTGELFF. CDR3 in DNA: TGTGCCAGCAGTCCCCCCGGGACAGGGAACACCGGGGAGCTGTTTTTT. The J gene is TRBJ2-2, the V gene TRBV28, with 8 bases aligning to TRBD1. This CDR3 contains 16 residues. Unmatched junction bases numbered 6, after V lost 5 bases and J lost 1 base. The germline V gene encodes CDR1 MDHEN and CDR2 SYDVKM.

The rearrangement links TRBV7-9 to TRBJ1-2; D is unclear. Germline V CDR1 and CDR2: SEHNR, FQNEAQ (reference sequence). The CDR3 contains 14 residues. V gave up 1 base and J gave up 2 bases, with 8 bases separating them. This chain's CDR3 is CASSLDNANYGYTF. The CDR3, as DNA: TGTGCCAGCAGCTTAGACAACGCAAACTATGGCTACACCTTC.

The chain uses TRBV27 and TRBJ1-3, with D maybe TRBD1 (5 bases). CDR3 length: 15 amino acids. The V end was cut by 3 bases, the J end by 2 bases, with 11 bases between. Per the germline V gene, CDR1 is MNHEY and CDR2 is SMNVEV (reference sequence). CDR3 DNA sequence: TGTGCCAGCAGTTTTCAGGGTAGCACTGGAAACACCATATATTTT. Amino acids: CASSFQGSTGNTIYF.

This clone was seen only once. This rearrangement joins TRBV5-6 to TRBJ1-4; the D is unclear. Germline loops: CDR1 SGHDT, CDR2 YYEEEE. The CDR3 is made up of 14 amino acids. V lost 1 base, J lost 0 bases, and 4 bases lay in between. The CDR3, as DNA: TGTGCCAGCAGCTTGCGAGCAACTAATGAAAAACTGTTTTTT. This encodes CASSLRATNEKLFF. The whole variable domain, filled in from reference TRBV5-6 and TRBJ1-4, reads DAGVTQSPTHLIKTRGQQVTLRCSPKSGHDTVSWYQQALGQGPQFIFQYYEEEERQRGNFPDRFSGHQFPNYSSELNVNALLLGDSALYLCASSLRATNEKLFFGSGTQLSVL.

The chain employs TRBV6-1 and TRBJ2-3; 10 nucleotides align to TRBD1. Trimming cost V 11 bases and J 3 bases; bases outside gene matches: 8. The CDR3 extends over 14 amino acids. In germline, CDR1 is MNHNS, CDR2 SASEGT. The CDR3 sequence: CAGGDRGPTDTQYF. In DNA form, the CDR3 reads TGTGCCGGGGGGGACAGGGGACCTACAGATACGCAGTATTTT.

V and J are TRBV7-3 and TRBJ2-1, with TRBD2 identical over 7 bases. V gave up 5 bases and J gave up 9 bases; unmatched junction bases: 7. This CDR3 contains 13 residues. Germline V lookup: CDR1 SGHTA, CDR2 FQGTGA. CDR3: CASSEQLASEQFF. CDR3 sequence (DNA): TGTGCCAGCAGCGAGCAACTAGCGAGTGAGCAGTTCTTC.

The chain recombines TRBV6-1 with TRBJ2-3; D not certain. V lost 2 bases, J lost 5 bases, and 8 bases lay in between. Germline loops: CDR1 MNHNS, CDR2 SASEGT. The CDR3 loop spans 13 amino acids. This CDR3 is CASSELPLDTQYF. The CDR3, as DNA: TGTGCCAGCAGTGAACTCCCTTTAGATACGCAGTATTTT.

This chain uses TRBV5-1 with TRBJ2-1; D possibly corresponds to TRBD2 (6 bases). The germline CDR1 and CDR2 sequences are SGHRS and YFSETQ. V was trimmed by 0 bases and J by 10 bases, leaving 14 bases between them. The CDR3 is made up of 14 amino acids. The CDR3 region is CASSLGLGEAEQFF. CDR3 in DNA: TGCGCCAGCAGCTTGGGGCTAGGGGAGGCGGAGCAGTTCTTC.

This clone came up a few times. This rearrangement joins TRBV10-2 to TRBJ1-2; D gene ambiguous. Germline loops: CDR1 WSHSY, CDR2 SAAADI. This CDR3 is 14 amino acids long. Trimming pared 3 bases from V and 8 bases from J, leaving 16 bases between. Here the CDR3 DNA reads TGCGCCAGCAGTGATTTTCAACAGATCTCGGGCTACACCTTC. The encoded protein is CASSDFQQISGYTF.

The chain joins TRBV11-2 to TRBJ1-4; D is uncertain. Germline CDR1 and CDR2: SGHAT and FQNNGV. With 1 base removed from V and 0 bases from J, the gap between germline ends came to 9 bases. The CDR3 consists of 16 residues. CDR3 amino acids: CASSLVWPATNEKLFF. The CDR3 DNA follows: TGTGCCAGCAGCTTAGTATGGCCCGCAACTAATGAAAAACTGTTTTTT.

This clone was detected a few times. This sequence joins TRBV5-1 and TRBJ1-2, with 10 bases that match TRBD1. Germline-derived CDR1 and CDR2 are SGHRS and YFSETQ. The CDR3 contains 15 residues. Germline trimming cut 1 base from V and 5 bases from J; bases unmatched to any gene: 5. The CDR3 loop reads CASSLFWGQGYGYTF. The CDR3 DNA follows: TGCGCCAGCAGCTTGTTCTGGGGACAGGGGTATGGCTACACCTTC.

The V and J genes are TRBV15 and TRBJ2-1; 9 bases line up with TRBD1. The CDR3 is made up of 16 amino acids. CDR1 and CDR2 from the germline V gene are LNHNV and YYDKDF (reference sequence). V was pared by 0 bases and J by 3 bases, with 3 bases of the junction left unmatched. CDR3 sequence: CATSRDRDRVYNEQFF. In DNA, the CDR3 is TGTGCCACCAGCAGAGATCGGGACAGGGTCTACAATGAGCAGTTCTTC.

This chain connects TRBV5-1 to TRBJ2-7; TRBD2 agrees at 9 bases. V lost 8 bases and J lost 3; bases outside the gene matches: 15. This CDR3 is built from 16 residues. Germline values: CDR1 SGHRS, CDR2 YFSETQ. The CDR3 nucleotides read TGCGCCAGTAGACTATCTACCGGGACTAGCCTCTACGAGCAGTACTTC. It codes for CASRLSTGTSLYEQYF.

In DNA form, the CDR3 reads TGTGCCAGTAGTATAGACTATTCTAGCGGGACGGAAAATGAGCAGTTCTTC. This codes for CASSIDYSSGTENEQFF. This chain joins TRBV19 and TRBJ2-1; 9 bases agree with TRBD2. Germline CDR1 is LNHDA and CDR2 is SQIVND (reference sequence). The V gene end was trimmed by 0 bases and the J gene end by 7 bases; junction bases not matched to a gene: 10. The CDR3 is made up of 17 amino acids.